The 14 T cell receptor beta chains given below trace back to one sample, sequenced in a study of chemoradiotherapy in HPV16-positive cancers. Data came from immunoSEQ multiplex PCR; TCRdb stores just in-frame clones and leaves some out. The table shows about 10,000 clones, with more than 60% occurring only once. Sample collection was performed from a patient who underwent chemoradiotherapy. These receptor sequences come from a human donor with HPV-associated anogenital cancer.

The chain employs TRBV7-2 and TRBJ2-2; 10 bases are a match to TRBD2. Germline CDR1 and CDR2: SGHTA and FQGNSA. Unmatched junction bases numbered 7, after V lost 5 bases and J lost 4 bases. CDR3 size: 16 residues. The CDR3 reads CASSVRLAGPTGELFF. In nucleotides, the CDR3 is TGTGCCAGCAGCGTCCGACTAGCGGGCCCCACCGGGGAGCTGTTTTTT.

V gene TRBV5-5 combines with J gene TRBJ1-2; no definite D call. The V gene's germline CDR1 is SGHKS and CDR2 YYEKEE (reference sequence). Between the trimmed V and J ends, which lost 1 base and 8 bases, there was a span of 12 bases. CDR3 length: 13 residues. The CDR3 nucleotides read TGTGCCAGCAGCTTGCGAGGGATTGGGGGCTACACCTTC. This translates into CASSLRGIGGYTF.

This rearrangement joins TRBV4-3 to TRBJ1-2, with a weak D call TRBD1 (5 bases). CDR1 is LGHNA and CDR2 is YSLEER in the germline V gene. The V end lost 0 bases, the J end lost 7 bases, and 18 bases lay between the germline ends. CDR3 size: 16 residues. Here the CDR3 DNA reads TGCGCCAGCAGCCAAGAGGCAGCCACCACTGGGGGTGGCTACACCTTC. Protein: CASSQEAATTGGGYTF.

This clone qualifies as large (0.1 to 1%). The chain employs TRBV9 and TRBJ1-1; TRBD1 matches at 8 bases. After removal of 2 bases from V and 5 bases from J, the junction contained 5 bases not matched to a gene. The CDR3 extends over 14 amino acids. Germline assignment: CDR1 SGDLS and CDR2 YYNGEE. The CDR3 DNA reads TGTGCCAGCAGCGTCGGACAGGGAGTAACTGAAGCTTTCTTT. Protein: CASSVGQGVTEAFF.

This chain connects TRBV19 to TRBJ1-4; D is undetermined. V lost 6 bases and J 0 bases, leaving 8 bases between the germline ends. CDR1 LNHDA and CDR2 SQIVND come from the germline V gene (reference sequence). The CDR3 spans 14 residues. The CDR3: CASSATSTNEKLFF. CDR3 sequence (DNA): TGTGCCAGTAGCGCCACCTCAACTAATGAAAAACTGTTTTTT.

The chain is built from TRBV5-6 and TRBJ1-2; the match to TRBD1 covers 10 bases. Trimming removed 8 bases from V and 4 bases from J; junction bases left unmatched: 11. The CDR3 runs 15 residues. Germline V gene sequence: CDR1 SGHDT, CDR2 YYEEEE. This chain's CDR3 is CASLTGGAVAYGYTF. The CDR3 DNA reads TGTGCCAGTTTGACAGGGGGCGCGGTTGCCTATGGCTACACCTTC.

The rearrangement uses TRBV7-2 and TRBJ2-7; TRBD1 agrees at 9 bases. CDR1 is SGHTA and CDR2 is FQGNSA in the germline V gene. The CDR3 extends over 16 amino acids. J gave up 4 bases and V 1 base, and 8 bases lay outside the gene matches. The CDR3 spells CASSLEFTGGFYEQYF. The CDR3 DNA reads TGTGCCAGCAGCTTAGAGTTCACAGGGGGCTTTTACGAGCAGTACTTC.

This clone was detected a few times. The V gene is TRBV30, the J gene TRBJ1-6; no definite D call. Per the germline V gene, CDR1 is GTSNPN and CDR2 is SVGIG (reference sequence). V was trimmed by 4 bases and J by 7 bases, leaving 5 bases between them. The CDR3 is made up of 11 amino acids. The CDR3 reads CAWTQNSPLHF. In nucleotides, the CDR3 is TGTGCCTGGACTCAGAATTCACCCCTCCACTTT.

The V and J genes are TRBV29-1 and TRBJ1-2; D not certain. V lost 4 bases and J lost 8, with 11 bases in between. Germline V gene data show CDR1 as SQVTM and CDR2 as ANQGSEA. This CDR3 has 11 amino acids. The CDR3 reads CSVVGSAGYTF. The CDR3 nucleotides are TGCAGCGTTGTTGGATCGGCGGGCTACACCTTC.

The chain recombines TRBV2 with TRBJ1-6; 10 bases fit TRBD1. Germline values: CDR1 SNHLY, CDR2 FYNNEI. The CDR3 has 15 amino acids. Trimming removed 6 bases from V and 9 bases from J; junction bases left unmatched: 8. DNA of the CDR3: TGTGCCAGCAGCGGAGACAGGGGGCAAGGTTCACCCCTCCACTTT. This sequence encodes CASSGDRGQGSPLHF.

This chain uses TRBV10-2 with TRBJ2-1; TRBD2 aligns across 8 bases. The V segment lost 3 bases and the J segment 9 bases; nucleotides outside the gene matches: 10. CDR1 and CDR2 (germline): WSHSY, SAAADI. The CDR3 has 15 amino acids. CDR3 DNA: TGCGCCAGCAGTGAATGGACTAGCCGGCCGGGTGAGCAGTTCTTC. Translating gives CASSEWTSRPGEQFF.

This clone was detected a few times. V gene TRBV6-5 combines with J gene TRBJ2-3; D tentatively fits TRBD1 or TRBD2 (5 bases each). Trimming stripped 5 bases from V and 0 bases from J, with 9 bases between. The CDR3 is 14 residues long. The germline V gene encodes CDR1 MNHEY and CDR2 SVGAGI. CDR3 region: CASSLRDSTDTQYF. CDR3 bases: TGTGCCAGCAGTCTTCGGGACAGCACAGATACGCAGTATTTT.

The chain employs TRBV6-1 and TRBJ2-7; D gene unclear. With 2 bases removed from V and 4 bases from J, the gap between germline ends came to 9 bases. The CDR3 totals 13 residues. Germline V CDR1 and CDR2: MNHNS, SASEGT. The CDR3 bases are TGTGCCAGCAGTGAAACGGCGGTGTACGAGCAGTACTTC. Its translation: CASSETAVYEQYF.

This clone has a handful of counts. The V gene is TRBV10-3, the J gene TRBJ2-2; D is possibly TRBD1 (5 bases). The V gene's germline CDR1 is ENHRY and CDR2 SYGVKD. The CDR3 is 13 residues long. V was cut by 10 bases and J by 3 bases, with 12 bases left in between. Here the CDR3 DNA reads TGTGCCACTGCACCCAGGGACACCGGGGAGCTGTTTTTT. It yields the protein CATAPRDTGELFF.